This section outlines one T cell receptor (beta chain) sequence together with its context. The antigen remains undetermined. CDR1 and CDR2 (germline): MGHRA, YSYEKL. This CDR3 is 15 amino acids long. Trimming cost V 2 bases and J 1 base; bases outside gene matches: 2. The data derive from a study of T cells in Graves' hyperthyroidism and ophthalmopathy. Findings of the study overall: Blood also contained most expanded thyroid clonotypes above 0.001.

Individuals with ophthalmopathy presented a Clinical Activity Score of at least 3, a NOSPECS grade of at least 4 and a duration under 3 months. The source material, RNA transcripts, was used to amplify TCR beta CDR3 regions. A set of HTBI primers served as the primers for a first-round RT-PCR of the TCR CDR3. In TCRdb, the multiplex PCR reads were re-called with MiXCR into one record per CDR3 protein. The profile shows hundreds of thousands of distinct CDR3 sequences, more than 20% of them singletons. Sequencing used blood. The TCR comes from a man younger than 40 with Graves' ophthalmopathy. This rearrangement joins TRBV4-1 to TRBJ1-1, with TRBD1 matching over 9 bases. The CDR3 coding sequence is TGCGCCAGCAGCCAACAACAGGGGGCGAACACTGAAGCTTTCTTT. As protein: CASSQQQGANTEAFF.